This T cell receptor beta chain was captured by sequencing in a study of cytomegalovirus exposure and HLA in healthy donors. Study conclusions and caveats: Some TCR beta chains (164 of them) were listed as cytomegalovirus-associated. Earlier findings revealed that most TCR beta V segments proved productive either about 87% or about 30% of the time.

This clone appeared once. The antigen remains undetermined. The V gene end was trimmed by 5 bases and the J gene end by 2 bases; junction bases not matched to a gene: 4. The CDR3 is 15 amino acids. Germline assignment: CDR1 SGHTA and CDR2 FQGNSA. Healthy bone marrow donors made up the donor group. The study ran its PCR with 60 Vbeta and 13 Jbeta primers. Sequenced by immunoSEQ multiplex PCR; TCRdb stores in-frame clones only, minus some. Among 80,000 to 130,000 clones, 65% to 75% were seen once, and the ten largest hold approximately 4.8%. This receptor was taken from a woman aged 18-29 years in good health and CMV-seropositive. The V and J genes are TRBV7-2 and TRBJ2-3; 10 bases map to TRBD2. The sequencing input was PBMCs. CDR3 in amino acids: CASSPLAGTTDTQYF. CDR3 nucleotides: TGTGCCAGCAGCCCACTAGCGGGAACCACAGATACGCAGTATTTT.